The next 30 T cell receptor beta chains were all read from a single sample in a study of blood T cell repertoires in COVID-19 (TCRdb year 2020). The library was built by means of the immunoSEQ multiplex PCR assay. TCRdb took this table from immuneACCESS and kept in-frame rearrangements with V and J called. Such tables lack part of the clones; where checked against another copy, unresolved V genes explain under half of the gap, and the rest is unexplained. For this sample the table gives 150,000 to 200,000 clones, of which about 89% were detected only once. The biggest ten clones account for about 3.5% of the sample. The source material was peripheral blood. The source of these receptors is a man aged 65 to 79 with acute or convalescent COVID-19.

This chain connects TRBV5-1 to TRBJ1-4, with 9 bases fitting TRBD1. J gave up 0 bases and V 1 base, and 7 bases lay outside the gene matches. From germline, CDR1 is SGHRS and CDR2 YFSETQ. The CDR3 is 18 residues long. This chain's CDR3 is CASSLFGTGLATNEKLFF. In DNA, the CDR3 is TGCGCCAGCAGCTTGTTTGGGACAGGGCTTGCAACTAATGAAAAACTGTTTTTT.

This clone was seen a single time. The V and J genes are TRBV5-6 and TRBJ1-6, with a tentative D call TRBD1 (6 bases). V was shortened by 0 bases and J by 7 bases, with 14 bases between the two germline ends. This CDR3 spans 16 amino acids. Germline CDR1 reads SGHDT; CDR2 reads YYEEEE. The CDR3 DNA is TGTGCCAGCAGCTTGGTCGCAGGGGCCCCGAATTCACCCCTCCACTTT. It encodes CASSLVAGAPNSPLHF.

This chain joins TRBV7-9 and TRBJ1-1; no clear D gene. The V and J ends lost 6 bases and 0 bases respectively, with 14 bases between them. The V gene's germline CDR1 is SEHNR and CDR2 FQNEAQ (reference sequence). This CDR3 region has 15 residues. The CDR3 DNA is TGTGCCAGCAGTGCAAGGCAGGTACTGAACACTGAAGCTTTCTTT. Protein sequence: CASSARQVLNTEAFF.

The V gene is TRBV3-1 (or the pseudogene TRBV3-2), the J gene TRBJ2-5, with TRBD2 as a possible D gene (6 bases). The V end was cut by 4 bases, the J end by 7 bases, with 10 bases between. The CDR3 has 12 residues. Germline CDR1 and CDR2: LGHDT and YNNKEL (reference sequence). CDR3 in DNA: TGTGCCAGCAGCCTGGGAGGCTGGACCCAGTACTTC. Translation gives CASSLGGWTQYF.

The V gene is TRBV2, the J gene TRBJ1-4, with D uncertain. V was cut by 5 bases and J by 8 bases, with 9 bases left in between. Germline-derived CDR1 and CDR2 are SNHLY and FYNNEI. The CDR3 is made up of 12 amino acids. CDR3: CASSRVWEKLFF. CDR3 in DNA: TGTGCCAGCAGTCGGGTCTGGGAAAAACTGTTTTTT.

The DNA for the CDR3 is TGTGCCAGCAGCTTACAGGTAACTGAAGCTTTCTTT. Its translation is CASSLQVTEAFF. The V and J genes are TRBV28 and TRBJ1-1; TRBD1 might be the D (5 bases). Germline CDR1 and CDR2: MDHEN and SYDVKM. The CDR3 loop spans 12 amino acids. Trimming pared 6 bases from V and 5 bases from J, leaving 10 bases between. The full variable domain, in which reference TRBV28 and TRBJ1-1 provide the parts outside the CDR3, is DVKVTQSSRYLVKRTGEKVFLECVQDMDHENMFWYRQDPGLGLRLIYFSYDVKMKEKGDIPEGYSVSREKKERFSLILESASTNQTSMYLCASSLQVTEAFFGQGTRLTVV.

CDR3 amino acids: CASSIPARLGTQYF. The CDR3 DNA reads as TGTGCCAGCAGCATTCCGGCCAGGTTGGGGACCCAGTACTTC. The V and J genes are TRBV21-1 and TRBJ2-5; no check of the table's D call, TRBD1, against the DNA was made. TRBV21-1 is given as a pseudogene. The length of the CDR3 is 14 residues.

The chain combines TRBV11-2 with TRBJ2-2; D uncertain. This CDR3 spans 12 amino acids. The germline V gene encodes CDR1 SGHAT and CDR2 FQNNGV. V lost 5 bases and J 5 bases, leaving 6 bases between the germline ends. CDR3 loop: CASSPVTGELFF. Written as DNA, the CDR3 is TGTGCCAGCAGCCCGGTGACCGGGGAGCTGTTTTTT.

This clone showed up just once. This chain uses TRBV3-1 (or the pseudogene TRBV3-2) with TRBJ1-4; 7 bases line up with TRBD1. V lost 4 bases, J lost 4 bases, and 6 bases stayed unmatched. There are 15 residues in the CDR3. Per the germline V gene, CDR1 is LGHDT and CDR2 is YNNKEL (reference sequence). The CDR3 protein is CASSLRQGFNEKLFF. In DNA, the CDR3 is TGTGCCAGCAGCCTCCGACAGGGATTTAATGAAAAACTGTTTTTT.

The chain uses TRBV24-1 and TRBJ2-2, with TRBD1 identical over 8 bases. This CDR3 has 15 residues. Per germline, CDR1 KGHDR and CDR2 SFDVKD. Losses at the gene ends were 3 bases for V and 5 bases for J; bases not matched to a gene: 4. The CDR3 nucleotides read TGTGCCACCAGTGATCCTCGACAGGGGACCGGGGAGCTGTTTTTT. It translates to CATSDPRQGTGELFF.

The chain combines TRBV2 with TRBJ1-5; perhaps TRBD1 as D (5 bases). CDR3 length: 14 residues. V gave up 2 bases and J gave up 9 bases, with 14 bases separating them. Germline V lookup: CDR1 SNHLY, CDR2 FYNNEI. The CDR3 DNA reads as TGTGCCAGCAGTGAAAGTGGGCAGGGCTGGCCCCAGCATTTT. This gives the protein CASSESGQGWPQHF.

The V and J genes are TRBV4-3 and TRBJ2-5; TRBD1 is a possible D gene (6 bases). This CDR3 has 16 amino acids. Germline lookup yields CDR1 LGHNA and CDR2 YSLEER. V lost 2 bases, J lost 1 base, and 14 bases lay in between. CDR3 in DNA: TGCGCCAGCAGCCAATTGACAGGAATAACCCAAGAGACCCAGTACTTC. It specifies CASSQLTGITQETQYF.

Only one count was recorded for this clone. The chain couples TRBV4-3 to TRBJ1-6; D unresolved. The V end was cut by 4 bases, the J end by 10 bases, with 14 bases between. Per germline, CDR1 LGHNA and CDR2 YSLEER. The CDR3 is 14 residues long. CDR3 sequence (DNA): TGCGCCAGCAGCCGCGGCCATTTACGGTCACCCCTCCACTTT. It is translated as CASSRGHLRSPLHF.

The J gene is TRBJ1-1, the V gene TRBV4-3, with D possibly TRBD1 on 5 matching bases. The length of the CDR3 is 17 residues. The V end was cut by 0 bases, the J end by 0 bases, with 14 bases between. From germline, CDR1 is LGHNA and CDR2 YSLEER. The CDR3 DNA is TGCGCCAGCAGCCAAGATATCGGGAGGGGCCTGAACACTGAAGCTTTCTTT. This sequence encodes CASSQDIGRGLNTEAFF.

The chain couples TRBV7-4 to TRBJ1-6; tentative D call: TRBD1 (6 bases). This CDR3 has 16 residues. CDR1 is SGHVT and CDR2 is SQSDAQ in the germline V gene. V gave up 3 bases and J gave up 2 bases, with 11 bases separating them. CDR3 bases: TGTGCCAGCAGCTTGAGGGGGACCGCCTATAATTCACCCCTCCACTTT. Translating it yields CASSLRGTAYNSPLHF.

The chain is built from TRBV5-6 and TRBJ1-2; unclear D gene. V lost 0 bases and J lost 4, with 7 bases in between. The CDR3 is 13 residues long. Germline-derived CDR1 and CDR2 are SGHDT and YYEEEE. The CDR3 loop is CASSLVQLYGYTF. The DNA of the CDR3 is TGTGCCAGCAGCTTGGTACAGCTCTATGGCTACACCTTC.

CDR3 sequence reads: CASEATAFSGTQYF. CDR3 DNA: TGCGCCAGTGAGGCGACAGCTTTTTCGGGTACGCAGTATTTT. The chain joins TRBV10-1 to TRBJ2-3; D possibly corresponds to TRBD1 (5 bases). The CDR3 length is 14 residues. V was pared by 9 bases and J by 8 bases, with 21 bases between. The germline V gene encodes CDR1 WNHNN and CDR2 SYGVQD (reference sequence).

This clone has just one count. The chain carries TRBV27 and TRBJ1-1; the D is unclear. The length of the CDR3 is 14 residues. Germline assignment: CDR1 MNHEY and CDR2 SMNVEV (reference sequence). V was clipped by 2 bases and J by 1 base, with 8 bases between them. Written as DNA, the CDR3 is TGTGCCAGCAGTTTACGGGCGGGGAACACTGAAGCTTTCTTT. As protein: CASSLRAGNTEAFF.

This chain links TRBV20-1 with TRBJ2-1; possible D gene TRBD2, 6 bases. From germline, CDR1 is DFQATT and CDR2 SNEGSKA (reference sequence). Trimming shortened V by 3 bases and J by 2 bases, and 14 bases separated the two germline ends. CDR3 length: 15 residues. The CDR3 region has the DNA TGCAGTGCTAGTCAGGCGGGACTGACCTACAATGAGCAGTTCTTC. It translates to CSASQAGLTYNEQFF.

J is TRBJ1-6 and V is TRBV9; D remains ambiguous. V gave up 0 bases and J gave up 7 bases, with 11 bases separating them. The CDR3 is 15 amino acids. From germline, CDR1 is SGDLS and CDR2 YYNGEE. CDR3 residues: CASSVAGRANSPLHF. CDR3 coding DNA: TGTGCCAGCAGCGTAGCTGGGAGGGCAAATTCACCCCTCCACTTT.

CDR3 protein: CASSLEGGVRVPESYTF. The CDR3, as DNA: TGTGCCAGCAGCTTAGAAGGAGGGGTCCGAGTCCCCGAAAGCTACACCTTC. The gene calls are TRBV7-9 and TRBJ1-2, with TRBD1 as a possible D gene (5 bases). There are 17 residues in the CDR3. Germline V gene lookup returns CDR1 SEHNR and CDR2 FQNEAQ (reference sequence). Trimming took off 1 base at V and 9 bases at J, with 24 bases between the two ends.

The genes are TRBV5-1 and TRBJ2-7; D remains ambiguous. CDR3 size: 14 residues. The germline CDR1 and CDR2 sequences are SGHRS and YFSETQ. Trimming took 0 bases from V and 10 from J, leaving 17 bases between them. This chain's CDR3 is CASSLGPRSGYQYF. The CDR3 coding sequence is TGCGCCAGCAGCTTGGGACCCCGCTCGGGTTATCAGTACTTC.

This clone appeared a single time. The V call is TRBV7-9, the J call TRBJ2-5; D uncertain. The CDR3 totals 13 residues. V was pared by 5 bases and J by 3 bases, with 10 bases between. The V gene's germline CDR1 is SEHNR and CDR2 FQNEAQ (reference sequence). The DNA for the CDR3 is TGTGCCAGCAGCAGCGCCCGGGAAGAGACCCAGTACTTC. It yields the protein CASSSAREETQYF. Full variable domain (rest looked up from reference TRBV7-9 and TRBJ2-5): DTGVSQNPRHKITKRGQNVTFRCDPISEHNRLYWYRQTLGQGPEFLTYFQNEAQLEKSRLLSDRFSAERPKGSFSTLEIQRTEQGDSAMYLCASSSAREETQYFGPGTRLLVL.

The genes are TRBV7-2 and TRBJ1-3, with 7 positions matching TRBD1. The CDR3 runs 15 residues. Germline assignment: CDR1 SGHTA and CDR2 FQGNSA. Germline trimming cut 5 bases from V and 0 bases from J; bases unmatched to any gene: 4. The CDR3 sequence: CASSPGDSSGNTIYF. CDR3 nucleotide sequence: TGTGCCAGCAGCCCCGGGGACAGCTCTGGAAACACCATATATTTT.

This rearrangement joins TRBV7-2 to TRBJ1-5, with D uncertain. Germline-derived CDR1 and CDR2 are SGHTA and FQGNSA. V was pared by 5 bases and J by 5 bases, with 10 bases between. This CDR3 is built from 13 residues. In DNA, the CDR3 is TGTGCCAGCAGCGAGAGGAATGATCAGCCCCAGCATTTT. Its translation: CASSERNDQPQHF. Filled out from reference TRBV7-2 and TRBJ1-5, the complete variable domain reads GAGVSQSPSNKVTEKGKDVELRCDPISGHTALYWYRQSLGQGLEFLIYFQGNSAPDKSGLPSDRFSAERTGGSVSTLTIQRTQQEDSAVYLCASSERNDQPQHFGDGTRLSIL.

This sequence joins TRBV5-1 and TRBJ1-4; 7 nucleotides line up with TRBD1. CDR3 length: 14 amino acids. Losses at the gene ends were 2 bases for V and 5 bases for J; bases not matched to a gene: 3. Looked up from germline, CDR1 is SGHRS and CDR2 is YFSETQ. The CDR3 region is CASSLGTENEKLFF. Here the CDR3 DNA reads TGCGCCAGCAGCTTAGGGACAGAGAATGAAAAACTGTTTTTT.

This clone appeared once. The CDR3: CASSSRANKETQYF. CDR3 bases: TGTGCCAGCAGCTCCCGCGCCAATAAGGAGACCCAGTACTTC. The chain has TRBV5-4 and TRBJ2-5; D remains ambiguous. The germline V and J ends were trimmed by 3 bases and 5 bases, with 14 bases remaining between them. Germline V gene data show CDR1 as SGHNT and CDR2 as YYREEE (reference sequence). This CDR3 contains 14 residues.

This chain's CDR3 is CAISESTAGGPAGELFF. DNA of the CDR3: TGTGCCATCAGTGAGTCGACGGCGGGAGGGCCTGCCGGGGAGCTGTTTTTT. The genes are TRBV10-3 and TRBJ2-2; 9 bases map to TRBD2. The CDR3 is 17 residues long. Germline V gene sequence: CDR1 ENHRY, CDR2 SYGVKD. The V and J ends lost 0 bases and 6 bases, in that order; junction bases with no gene match: 8.

The chain has TRBV5-1 and TRBJ1-6, with a possible D match to TRBD1 (6 bases). This CDR3 is built from 15 residues. Deletions cut 0 bases from V and 4 bases from J, with 8 bases between. The V gene's germline CDR1 is SGHRS and CDR2 YFSETQ. CDR3 coding DNA: TGCGCCAGCAGCTTGGGGACAGAGTATAATTCACCCCTCCACTTT. Amino acid sequence: CASSLGTEYNSPLHF.

This chain uses TRBV11-2 with TRBJ1-1; unclear D gene. The CDR3 has 12 amino acids. Germline V lookup: CDR1 SGHAT, CDR2 FQNNGV. V dropped 5 bases and J dropped 5 bases, with 9 bases sitting between them. CDR3: CASSPSGTEAFF. The DNA of the CDR3 is TGTGCCAGCAGCCCCTCGGGGACTGAAGCTTTCTTT.